The present TCR beta chain was sequenced within a study of cytomegalovirus exposure and HLA in healthy donors. Study-level points and caveats: Specificity for CMV antigens was confirmed in vitro for a few of the CMV-associated chains. Within the 95 to 150 validation repertoires, first-cohort TCR clusters tended to co-occur, according to a later analysis. High sensitivity and specificity were reportedly achieved when the classifier diagnosed cytomegalovirus status. Rarity held for most TCR sequences, but there were some public TCRs that occurred in many donors.

Here immunoSEQ multiplex PCR was the method, and the copy in TCRdb shows in-frame clones only, minus some. The profile shows about 260,000 clones, roughly 88% of them singletons. There are 13 residues in the CDR3. The germline V gene encodes CDR1 SEHNR and CDR2 FQNEAQ (reference sequence). Trimming pared 6 bases from V and 1 base from J, leaving 10 bases between. Regarding this clone: Its antigen remains unidentified.

The sequenced sample was PBMCs. The receptor was isolated from a woman aged 25 to 45 in good health and CMV-seronegative. The chain recombines TRBV7-9 with TRBJ2-7, with D maybe TRBD1 (6 bases). For the CDR3, the DNA is TGTGCCAGCAGTAGTCAGGGGTCCTACGAGCAGTACTTC. It encodes CASSSQGSYEQYF.